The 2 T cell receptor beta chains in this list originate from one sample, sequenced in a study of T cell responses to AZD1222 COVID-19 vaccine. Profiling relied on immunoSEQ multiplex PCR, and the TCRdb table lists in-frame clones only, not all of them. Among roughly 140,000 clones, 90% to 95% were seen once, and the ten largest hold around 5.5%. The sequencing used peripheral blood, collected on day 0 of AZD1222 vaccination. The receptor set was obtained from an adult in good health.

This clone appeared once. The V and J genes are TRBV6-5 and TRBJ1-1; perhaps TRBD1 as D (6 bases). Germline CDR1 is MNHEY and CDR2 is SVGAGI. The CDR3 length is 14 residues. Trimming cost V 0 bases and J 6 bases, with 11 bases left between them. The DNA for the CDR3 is TGTGCCAGCAGTTACTCCCCGGGACACCCTGAAGCTTTCTTT. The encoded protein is CASSYSPGHPEAFF.

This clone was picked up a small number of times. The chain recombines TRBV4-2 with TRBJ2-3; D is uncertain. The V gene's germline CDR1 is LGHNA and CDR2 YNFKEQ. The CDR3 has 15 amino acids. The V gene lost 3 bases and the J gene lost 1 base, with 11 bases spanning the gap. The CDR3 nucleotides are TGTGCCAGCAGCCAGGCCGGGCCGGGCACAGATACGCAGTATTTT. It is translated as CASSQAGPGTDTQYF.